The 25 T cell receptor beta chains below come from one sample, sequenced in a study of OX40 agonist ivuxolimab in advanced cancers. Sequencing was performed with immunoSEQ multiplex PCR; in TCRdb, only in-frame clones are kept and a portion is missing. Here the sample spans 55,000 to 65,000 clones, 80% to 90% being singletons. Here the sequenced sample was CD4+ or CD8+ T cells sorted from blood, taken in a trial of the OX40 agonist ivuxolimab. The receptor set was obtained from an adult with an advanced solid tumor such as melanoma, head and neck, liver or kidney cancer.

V is TRBV7-2 and J is TRBJ2-7, with D perhaps TRBD1 (5 bases). Germline assignment: CDR1 SGHTA and CDR2 FQGNSA. This CDR3 has 14 amino acids. Trimming took off 3 bases at V and 0 bases at J, with 9 bases between the two ends. The CDR3: CASSFETASYEQYF. DNA of the CDR3: TGTGCCAGCAGCTTTGAGACAGCCTCCTACGAGCAGTACTTC. Complete variable domain (other parts from reference TRBV7-2 and TRBJ2-7): GAGVSQSPSNKVTEKGKDVELRCDPISGHTALYWYRQSLGQGLEFLIYFQGNSAPDKSGLPSDRFSAERTGGSVSTLTIQRTQQEDSAVYLCASSFETASYEQYFGPGTRLTVT.

This clone came up once. This chain connects TRBV7-2 to TRBJ1-2; no clear D gene. The V end was cut by 0 bases, the J end by 6 bases, with 5 bases between. In germline, CDR1 is SGHTA, CDR2 FQGNSA. The CDR3 is 12 residues long. CDR3 nucleotides: TGTGCCAGCAGCTTAGCAGAGCATGGCTACACCTTC. Protein sequence: CASSLAEHGYTF.

This clone has just one count. The rearrangement joins TRBV9 to TRBJ2-2; tentatively, D is TRBD2 (6 bases). This CDR3 has 16 amino acids. Trimming took off 4 bases at V and 7 bases at J, with 20 bases between the two ends. Germline-derived CDR1 and CDR2 are SGDLS and YYNGEE. As DNA, the CDR3 is TGTGCCAGCAGCTTCGGGGCTAGTCCGGGACTCGGGGAGCTGTTTTTT. Encoded protein: CASSFGASPGLGELFF.

This chain uses TRBV5-1 with TRBJ2-1; 10 nucleotides agree with TRBD2. The J segment lost 6 bases and the V segment lost 4 bases, leaving 10 bases of the junction unmatched. Germline V lookup: CDR1 SGHRS, CDR2 YFSETQ. The CDR3 extends over 16 amino acids. CDR3 sequence (DNA): TGCGCCAGCAGCCCACAAGCGGGGGGGCCGAGCAATGAGCAGTTCTTC. Its translation: CASSPQAGGPSNEQFF.

V usage is TRBV2 and J usage is TRBJ2-4; D gene uncertain. The CDR3 loop spans 16 amino acids. Germline V gene lookup returns CDR1 SNHLY and CDR2 FYNNEI. The V and J ends lost 6 bases and 0 bases respectively, with 15 bases between them. The CDR3 bases are TGTGCCAGCAGCCACAGATCAACTCTAGCCAAAAACATTCAGTACTTC. Its translation: CASSHRSTLAKNIQYF.

By sample fraction, this clone is medium-sized. The chain uses TRBV6-1 and TRBJ2-1; TRBD1 might be the D (6 bases). This CDR3 has 15 amino acids. CDR1 and CDR2 (germline): MNHNS, SASEGT. Trimming left V 5 bases short and J 1 base short, with 12 bases between. The CDR3 nucleotides are TGTGCCAGCAGTCCCCCAGGGGTTTCCTACAATGAGCAGTTCTTC. Protein product: CASSPPGVSYNEQFF.

V gene TRBV5-1 combines with J gene TRBJ1-2; 10 positions agree with TRBD1. The CDR3 is 15 amino acids. In germline, CDR1 is SGHRS, CDR2 YFSETQ. Unmatched junction bases numbered 8, after V lost 4 bases and J lost 5 bases. CDR3 sequence (DNA): TGCGCCAGCAGCCCGACGCCGGGACAGGGGTATGGCTACACCTTC. Translation: CASSPTPGQGYGYTF. Based on the CDR3 plus reference TRBV5-1 and TRBJ1-2, the full variable domain is KAGVTQTPRYLIKTRGQQVTLSCSPISGHRSVSWYQQTPGQGLQFLFEYFSETQRNKGNFPGRFSGRQFSNSRSEMNVSTLELGDSALYLCASSPTPGQGYGYTFGSGTRLTVV.

This clone was counted between two and nine times. The chain joins TRBV9 to TRBJ2-1; the match to TRBD2 covers 9 bases. Germline trimming cut 3 bases from V and 9 bases from J; bases unmatched to any gene: 10. This CDR3 is built from 15 residues. Germline CDR1 SGDLS, CDR2 YYNGEE. The CDR3 region has the DNA TGTGCCAGCAGCGCAGCGTCCGGGACTAGCATTGAGCAGTTCTTC. Translated: CASSAASGTSIEQFF.

The rearrangement uses TRBV5-4 and TRBJ1-2; 7 bases are a match to TRBD1. Germline V gene lookup returns CDR1 SGHNT and CDR2 YYREEE (reference sequence). The CDR3 spans 13 residues. Trimming took 3 bases from V and 3 from J; bases not matched to a gene: 2. CDR3 bases: TGTGCCAGCAGCTACGGGACAGACTATGGCTACACCTTC. This codes for CASSYGTDYGYTF.

This clone is medium-sized in the sample. The chain links TRBV30 to TRBJ1-1, with no clear D. V was cut by 2 bases and J by 4 bases, with 11 bases left in between. CDR3 length equals 13 residues. Germline V gene sequence: CDR1 GTSNPN, CDR2 SVGIG (reference sequence). CDR3 protein: CAWSTTEATEAFF. CDR3 coding DNA: TGTGCCTGGAGTACAACAGAAGCCACTGAAGCTTTCTTT.

V gene TRBV4-1 combines with J gene TRBJ1-1; the D gene is possibly TRBD1 (5 bases). Germline loops: CDR1 MGHRA, CDR2 YSYEKL. This CDR3 spans 14 amino acids. Trimming shortened V by 1 base and J by 1 base, and 7 bases separated the two germline ends. CDR3 bases: TGCGCCAGCAGCCAAGGGGACGGGAACACTGAAGCTTTCTTT. Its translation: CASSQGDGNTEAFF.

Here the CDR3 DNA reads TGTGCCAGCAGCCGACAGGGTGGCAATCAGCCCCAGCATTTT. Its translation: CASSRQGGNQPQHF. The chain couples TRBV5-8 to TRBJ1-5; 7 positions match TRBD1. V lost 4 bases and J lost 2; bases outside the gene matches: 3. Germline V gene data show CDR1 as SGHTS and CDR2 as YDEGEE. The CDR3 totals 14 residues. Full variable domain (remainder filled in from reference TRBV5-8 and TRBJ1-5): EAGVTQSPTHLIKTRGQQATLRCSPISGHTSVYWYQQALGLGLQFLLWYDEGEERNRGNFPPRFSGRQFPNYSSELNVNALELEDSALYLCASSRQGGNQPQHFGDGTRLSIL.

The chain is built from TRBV5-4 and TRBJ1-2; 11 nucleotides match TRBD1. Germline-derived CDR1 and CDR2 are SGHNT and YYREEE (reference sequence). The V and J ends lost 2 bases and 5 bases, in that order; junction bases with no gene match: 11. This CDR3 has 17 amino acids. The CDR3 coding sequence is TGTGCCAGCAGCTTACGCACCTCTGGGACAGGGGGGTATGGCTACACCTTC. This gives the protein CASSLRTSGTGGYGYTF. Full variable domain (rest looked up from reference TRBV5-4 and TRBJ1-2): ETGVTQSPTHLIKTRGQQVTLRCSSQSGHNTVSWYQQALGQGPQFIFQYYREEENGRGNFPPRFSGLQFPNYSSELNVNALELDDSALYLCASSLRTSGTGGYGYTFGSGTRLTVV.

This chain connects TRBV5-6 to TRBJ2-5, with D possibly TRBD1 on 6 matching bases. V lost 4 bases and J 3 bases, leaving 19 bases between the germline ends. Germline V gene sequence: CDR1 SGHDT, CDR2 YYEEEE. The CDR3 is 16 residues long. CDR3 loop: CASSRRTVRREETQYF. The CDR3 nucleotides read TGTGCCAGCAGCCGGAGGACAGTCAGAAGAGAAGAGACCCAGTACTTC.

The chain links TRBV28 to TRBJ1-5; 12 nucleotides line up with TRBD1. CDR1 and CDR2 from the germline V gene are MDHEN and SYDVKM. V lost 3 bases and J lost 2; bases outside the gene matches: 14. This CDR3 has 20 amino acids. CDR3 DNA: TGTGCCAGCAGTTTCCTCACATCGGGACAGGGGGCGCGCGGCAATCAGCCCCAGCATTTT. Translation: CASSFLTSGQGARGNQPQHF.

The chain links TRBV18 to TRBJ2-7, with D perhaps matching TRBD2 (5 bases). The germline V gene encodes CDR1 KGHSH and CDR2 LQKENI. Trimming shortened V by 2 bases and J by 3 bases, and 8 bases separated the two germline ends. This CDR3 region has 13 residues. CDR3 sequence (DNA): TGTGCCAGCTCACCAGGACTTGTCTACGAGCAGTACTTC. Translated: CASSPGLVYEQYF.

The chain links TRBV7-3 to TRBJ2-5, with 7 bases matching TRBD2. The V gene end was trimmed by 5 bases and the J gene end by 0 bases; junction bases not matched to a gene: 3. Per germline, CDR1 SGHTA and CDR2 FQGTGA. There are 14 residues in the CDR3. CDR3 residues: CASSLGLDQETQYF. The DNA of the CDR3 is TGTGCCAGCAGCCTAGGACTAGACCAAGAGACCCAGTACTTC.

The chain couples TRBV19 to TRBJ1-1, with D possibly being TRBD1 (5 bases). CDR1 LNHDA and CDR2 SQIVND come from the germline V gene (reference sequence). The CDR3 has 14 amino acids. V was shortened by 6 bases and J by 2 bases, with 13 bases between the two germline ends. The CDR3 loop reads CASSRDGGNTEAFF. The CDR3 DNA is TGTGCCAGTAGCCGGGACGGGGGTAACACTGAAGCTTTCTTT.

The V and J genes are TRBV2 and TRBJ2-2, with 8 bases fitting TRBD1. In germline, CDR1 is SNHLY, CDR2 FYNNEI. This CDR3 has 15 residues. V trimming: 5 bases; J trimming: 0 bases; junction bases outside the gene matches: 2. CDR3 loop: CASSLQGANTGELFF. CDR3 DNA: TGTGCCAGCAGTCTACAGGGGGCGAACACCGGGGAGCTGTTTTTT.

The chain employs TRBV7-2 and TRBJ1-5; possible D gene TRBD1, 5 bases. V lost 5 bases, J lost 4 bases, and 18 bases lay in between. The germline V gene encodes CDR1 SGHTA and CDR2 FQGNSA. CDR3 size: 16 residues. DNA of the CDR3: TGTGCCAGCAGCCCAGGGAGATCGGGCCAAAATCAGCCCCAGCATTTT. This codes for CASSPGRSGQNQPQHF.

The gene calls are TRBV6-1 and TRBJ1-1; the D is unclear. The ends were cut back, 7 bases at V and 2 bases at J, with 11 bases in the middle. This CDR3 region has 13 residues. CDR1 and CDR2 (germline): MNHNS, SASEGT. The DNA of the CDR3 is TGTGCCAGCACCCCGGGAGGAAACACTGAAGCTTTCTTT. It translates to CASTPGGNTEAFF.

This clone was observed a handful of times. The chain combines TRBV11-2 with TRBJ2-3; no reliable D call. CDR1 and CDR2 from the germline V gene are SGHAT and FQNNGV. V was shortened by 3 bases and J by 2 bases, with 6 bases between the two germline ends. The CDR3 is made up of 13 amino acids. CDR3 sequence (DNA): TGTGCCAGCAGCTTCCTTTTCACAGATACGCAGTATTTT. It specifies CASSFLFTDTQYF.

The V gene is TRBV28, the J gene TRBJ2-5; 9 bases agree with TRBD1. The last part of the DNA fits TRBJ2-7 better; the J call may be wrong. This CDR3 comprises 13 residues. Per germline, CDR1 MDHEN and CDR2 SYDVKM. For the CDR3, the DNA is TGTGCCAGCAGTCTGGACAGGGGCCACGAGCAGTACTTC. Translating it yields CASSLDRGHEQYF.

The chain uses TRBV4-1 and TRBJ2-5, with TRBD2 identical over 13 bases. With the DNA end fitting TRBJ2-7 better, the J assignment may be wrong. Germline V gene lookup returns CDR1 MGHRA and CDR2 YSYEKL. This CDR3 spans 18 amino acids. The DNA for the CDR3 is TGCGCCAGCAGCCACATCGATATGGGACTAGCGGGACCTAACGAGCAGTACTTC. This gives the protein CASSHIDMGLAGPNEQYF.

This chain joins TRBV5-4 and TRBJ2-7, with D tentatively TRBD1 (5 bases). This CDR3 has 14 residues. Germline V gene data show CDR1 as SGHNT and CDR2 as YYREEE (reference sequence). Between the trimmed V and J ends, which lost 3 bases and 1 base, there was a span of 11 bases. This chain's CDR3 is CASSSTTDSYEQYF. DNA of the CDR3: TGTGCCAGCAGCTCCACGACAGATTCCTACGAGCAGTACTTC.